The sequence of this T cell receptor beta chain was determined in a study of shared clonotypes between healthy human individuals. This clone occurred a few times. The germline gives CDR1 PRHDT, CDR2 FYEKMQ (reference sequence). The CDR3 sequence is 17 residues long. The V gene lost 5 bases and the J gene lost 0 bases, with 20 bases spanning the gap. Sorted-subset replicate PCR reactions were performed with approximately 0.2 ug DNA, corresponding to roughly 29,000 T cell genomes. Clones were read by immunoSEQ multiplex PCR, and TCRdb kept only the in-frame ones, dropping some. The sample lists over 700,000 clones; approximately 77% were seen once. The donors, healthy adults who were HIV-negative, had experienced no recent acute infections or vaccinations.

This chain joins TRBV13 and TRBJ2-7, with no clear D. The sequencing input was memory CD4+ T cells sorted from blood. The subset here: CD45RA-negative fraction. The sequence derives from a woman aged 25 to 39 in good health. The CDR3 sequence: CASSKLTSLLSSYEQYF. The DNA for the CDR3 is TGTGCCAGCAGCAAATTAACCAGTCTTCTGAGCTCCTACGAGCAGTACTTC. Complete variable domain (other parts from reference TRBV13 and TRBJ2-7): AAGVIQSPRHLIKEKRETATLKCYPIPRHDTVYWYQQGPGQDPQFLISFYEKMQSDKGSIPDRFSAQQFSDYHSELNMSSLELGDSALYFCASSKLTSLLSSYEQYFGPGTRLTVT.